This is a list of T cell receptor beta chains from one sample in a study of PD-1 blockade in classical Hodgkin lymphoma. The method was immunoSEQ multiplex PCR; TCRdb's version includes in-frame clones alone and lacks a portion of them. The profile shows almost 20,000 clones, 75% to 90% of them singletons. This material consisted of CD4+ T cells from blood, taken before the fourth cycle of nivolumab. The receptors come from a human donor with classical Hodgkin lymphoma. Each CDR3 is given with its conserved first and last residue. The order of the fields is clone size, D gene, V gene, J gene, CDR3 protein, CDR3 DNA. The D gene is left open where the match is weak. Clone size, where shown, is once, few, many, or a class for clones that have expanded.

>-|-|TRBV4-1|TRBJ1-6
CASSQDIRGSNNSPLHF
TGCGCCAGCAGCCAAGATATCCGGGGCAGCAATAATTCACCCCTCCACTTT
>-|-|TRBV6-1|TRBJ1-5
CASSVIRQNLSNQPQHF
TGTGCCAGCAGTGTTATAAGACAGAACCTTAGCAATCAGCCCCAGCATTTT
>-|-|TRBV30|TRBJ2-2
CACHGRRNTGELFF
TGTGCCTGCCACGGACGCCGGAACACCGGGGAGCTGTTTTTT
>-|-|TRBV29-1|TRBJ1-2
CSVDFDGAGKNTF
TGCAGCGTTGACTTCGACGGGGCAGGGAAGAACACCTTC
>-|-|TRBV9|TRBJ2-6
CASSLSGYSGANVLTF
TGTGCCAGCAGCCTATCGGGCTACTCTGGGGCCAACGTCCTGACTTTC
>-|-|TRBV2|TRBJ1-4
CASRKDTGFAEKLFF
TGTGCCAGCAGGAAGGACACCGGTTTTGCGGAAAAACTGTTTTTT
>once|TRBD2|TRBV6-1|TRBJ2-7
CASSGPGGYEQYF
TGTGCCAGCAGTGGGCCGGGAGGCTACGAGCAGTACTTC
>-|TRBD2|TRBV13|TRBJ2-1
CASSPGGLAGEDEQFF
TGTGCCAGCAGCCCCGGGGGACTAGCGGGAGAAGATGAGCAGTTCTTC
>-|-|TRBV28|TRBJ1-1
CASIERGATEAFF
TGTGCCAGCATAGAAAGGGGGGCCACTGAAGCTTTCTTT
>-|TRBD2|TRBV7-6|TRBJ2-2
CASSLGPAGGPNTGELFF
TGTGCCAGCAGCTTAGGGCCAGCGGGAGGGCCGAACACCGGGGAGCTGTTTTTT
>-|-|TRBV6-1|TRBJ1-5
CASSATGYQPQHF
TGTGCCAGCAGCGCTACAGGATATCAGCCCCAGCATTTT
>-|-|TRBV30|TRBJ1-3
CAWRARAGNTIYF
TGTGCCTGGAGAGCCAGGGCTGGAAACACCATATATTTT
>-|-|TRBV5-4|TRBJ2-7
CASSLDQGSYNEQYF
TGTGCCAGCAGCTTGGACCAGGGCTCATACAACGAGCAGTACTTC
>-|-|TRBV11-2|TRBJ2-7
CASSFTDGAYEQYF
TGTGCCAGCAGCTTCACGGACGGAGCCTACGAGCAGTACTTC
>-|TRBD1|TRBV5-4|TRBJ2-5
CASSAGQGGLIETQYF
TGTGCCAGCAGCGCCGGACAGGGGGGTTTGATAGAGACCCAGTACTTC
>once|TRBD1|TRBV4-1|TRBJ2-7
CASSRDRGFYEQYF
TGCGCCAGCAGCCGGGACAGGGGGTTCTACGAGCAGTACTTC
>-|TRBD1|TRBV5-1|TRBJ2-5
CASSLPSQGARETQYF
TGCGCCAGCAGCTTGCCTTCCCAGGGGGCGAGAGAGACCCAGTACTTC
>few|-|TRBV7-9|TRBJ1-5
CASSPPGSNQPQHF
TGTGCCAGCAGCCCGCCGGGGAGCAATCAGCCCCAGCATTTT
>-|TRBD1|TRBV10-3|TRBJ1-5
CAIKGTGDSNQPQHF
TGTGCCATCAAGGGGACAGGGGATAGCAATCAGCCCCAGCATTTT
>-|-|TRBV6-5|TRBJ1-3
CASSFTGTSGNTIYF
TGTGCCAGCAGTTTTACAGGGACCTCTGGAAACACCATATATTTT
>-|TRBD2|TRBV5-1|TRBJ2-1
CASSFRLAGPNHEQFF
TGCGCCAGCAGTTTTAGACTAGCGGGCCCTAACCATGAGCAGTTCTTC
>once|-|TRBV4-1|TRBJ2-7
CASSQVSLIYEQYF
TGCGCCAGCAGCCAAGTCAGCCTCATCTACGAGCAGTACTTC
>-|TRBD2|TRBV4-1|TRBJ2-1
CASSQEPETSGRVHEQFF
TGCGCCAGCAGCCAAGAGCCGGAAACTAGCGGGAGGGTCCATGAGCAGTTCTTC
>-|TRBD1|TRBV5-6|TRBJ1-2
CASSPRQGRSGYTF
TGTGCCAGCAGCCCAAGACAGGGACGGTCCGGCTACACCTTC
>-|-|TRBV7-2|TRBJ2-3
CASSLGTQYF
TGTGCCAGCAGCTTGGGTACGCAGTATTTT
>once|-|TRBV6-5|TRBJ2-7
CASSKGVAYEQYF
TGTGCCAGCAGTAAGGGGGTGGCCTACGAGCAGTACTTC
>-|-|TRBV18|TRBJ1-2
CASSPAGADYGYTF
TGTGCCAGCTCACCAGCAGGCGCCGACTATGGCTACACCTTC
>-|TRBD2|TRBV6-5|TRBJ2-7
CASSYSGKSSYEQYF
TGTGCCAGCAGTTACAGCGGGAAGAGCTCCTACGAGCAGTACTTC
>once|TRBD1|TRBV6-1|TRBJ2-1
CASRDRANYNEQFF
TGTGCCAGCCGGGACAGGGCTAACTACAATGAGCAGTTCTTC
>-|-|TRBV6-6|TRBJ2-2
CASSYNTGELFF
TGTGCCAGCAGTTACAACACCGGGGAGCTGTTTTTT
>-|TRBD2|TRBV29-1|TRBJ2-1
CSVKPSGSYNEQFF
TGCAGCGTTAAGCCGAGCGGGAGCTACAATGAGCAGTTCTTC
>-|-|TRBV27|TRBJ2-1
CASTTLRGNNEQFF
TGTGCCAGCACCACCCTCCGGGGAAACAATGAGCAGTTCTTC
>few|-|TRBV14|TRBJ2-1
CASRHANSNEQFF
TGTGCCAGCAGGCATGCCAATTCCAATGAGCAGTTCTTC